This is a list of T cell receptor beta chains from one sample in a study of blood T cell repertoires in COVID-19. Generated by immunoSEQ multiplex PCR, the TCRdb table keeps only in-frame clones and is missing some. Of roughly 90,000 clones in the sample, around 85% were seen once. Sequencing was carried out using peripheral blood. The source is a human donor in a cohort sampled during active COVID-19. CDR3s include the opening cysteine and the closing phenylalanine or tryptophan. Each record gives: V gene, clone size, D gene, J gene, CDR3 DNA, CDR3 protein. The D gene is left open where the match is weak. Some rows mark clone size as missing; the rest say once, few, many or name a class of expanded clone.

TRBV3-1/TRBV3-2	.	TRBD2	TRBJ2-3	TGTGCCAGCAGCCGGAGAACTAGCGGCACAGATACGCAGTATTTT	CASSRRTSGTDTQYF
TRBV7-9	.	.	TRBJ2-5	TGTGCCAGCAGCTTATTCGGCGGGGAGACCCAGTACTTC	CASSLFGGETQYF
TRBV12-3/TRBV12-4	.	.	TRBJ1-6	TGTGCCAGCAGTTTGACAGATAATTCACCCCTCCACTTT	CASSLTDNSPLHF
TRBV3-1/TRBV3-2	.	.	TRBJ1-2	TGTGCCAGCAGCCAAGCCCTTCGGGATAACTATGGCTACACCTTC	CASSQALRDNYGYTF
TRBV9	.	TRBD2	TRBJ2-1	TGTGCCAGCAGCGTAGTCGGGTCGGGGGGTGAGCAGTTCTTC	CASSVVGSGGEQFF
TRBV4-2	.	.	TRBJ2-4	TGTGCCAGCAGCCAGGGCGGGGTCGGCATTCAGTACTTC	CASSQGGVGIQYF
TRBV9	.	.	TRBJ2-5	TGTGCCAGGACCGACAACCAAGAGACCCAGTACTTC	CARTDNQETQYF
TRBV5-6	.	TRBD1	TRBJ1-3	TGTGCCAGCAGCTTGGGGACAGGCTACTCTGGAAACACCATATATTTT	CASSLGTGYSGNTIYF
TRBV27	.	.	TRBJ1-5	TGTGCCAGCAGCACCGTTTGGGGTGGACTCAGCGGGGGGCAGCCCCAGCATTTT	CASSTVWGGLSGGQPQHF
TRBV5-1	once	TRBD1	TRBJ1-6	TGCGCCAGCAGCTCGGACAGGGGGCCGGGTGGGAATTCACCCCTCCACTTT	CASSSDRGPGGNSPLHF
TRBV9	.	TRBD1	TRBJ1-2	TGTGCCAGCAGCGCACCGACAGGGGGCGGGTATGGCTACACCTTC	CASSAPTGGGYGYTF
TRBV7-9	.	TRBD2	TRBJ2-5	TGTGCCAGCAGCTACGGGGGGGGCCAAGAGACCCAGTACTTC	CASSYGGGQETQYF
TRBV3-1/TRBV3-2	.	.	TRBJ1-1	TGTGCCAGCAGCCAATGGGGGGGCAGCGGGAACACTGAAGCTTTCTTT	CASSQWGGSGNTEAFF
TRBV9	.	.	TRBJ2-3	TGTGCCAGCAGCCTAACGACAGATACGCAGTATTTT	CASSLTTDTQYF
TRBV6-2/TRBV6-3	.	TRBD2	TRBJ2-4	TGTGCCAGCAGTTACCTTTTTGTGACTAGCCCCAAAAACATTCAGTACTTC	CASSYLFVTSPKNIQYF
TRBV28	.	TRBD1	TRBJ1-1	TGTGCCAGCAGGACACCTGGGACAGCGAACACTGAAGCTTTCTTT	CASRTPGTANTEAFF
TRBV5-4	.	.	TRBJ2-3	TGTGCCAGCAGTGCCGGGGTGGATACGCAGTATTTT	CASSAGVDTQYF
TRBV7-9	once	TRBD1	TRBJ2-1	TGTGCCAGCAGATACGACAGGGGGCTCTACAATGAGCAGTTCTTC	CASRYDRGLYNEQFF
TRBV27	.	.	TRBJ2-7	TGTGCCAGCAGCCTGGGGGCAGGAGAGCAGTACTTC	CASSLGAGEQYF
TRBV28	.	TRBD1	TRBJ1-5	TGTGCCAGCAGTTCACTCAACAGGGGCCAGCCCCAGCATTTT	CASSSLNRGQPQHF
TRBV7-2	.	.	TRBJ1-3	TGTGCCAGCAGCTTACTAGACGGCTCTGGAAACACCATATATTTT	CASSLLDGSGNTIYF
TRBV28	once	TRBD1	TRBJ1-2	TGTGCCAGCAGTTTAGGACAGGGCAACTATGGCTACACCTTC	CASSLGQGNYGYTF
TRBV9	.	.	TRBJ2-1	TGTGCCAGCAGCGTAGGGGGCGGGGCGATAAGCTCCTACAATGAGCAGTTCTTC	CASSVGGGAISSYNEQFF
TRBV7-2	once	.	TRBJ2-4	TGTGCCAGCAGTAGCACTACACCCGAGGGAAACATTCAGTACTTC	CASSSTTPEGNIQYF
TRBV5-1	.	.	TRBJ1-1	TGCGCCAGCAGCACCGGGGGCACTGAAGCTTTCTTT	CASSTGGTEAFF
TRBV4-2	.	TRBD2	TRBJ2-3	TGTGCCAGCAGCCGCACCGCCAGCTTAGCGGGAGCCCACGTGGCCACAGATACGCAGTATTTT	CASSRTASLAGAHVATDTQYF
TRBV2	.	.	TRBJ1-2	TGTGCCAGCAGATTAGGCGACTACTTGTCTGGCTACACCTTC	CASRLGDYLSGYTF
TRBV7-2	.	TRBD1	TRBJ1-1	TGTGCCAGCAGCCCCCCCGGACAGGGAGGAAGGACTGAAGCTTTCTTT	CASSPPGQGGRTEAFF
TRBV11-2	.	.	TRBJ2-5	TGTGCCAGCAGCTCCGGACTGCGACAAGAGACCCAGTACTTC	CASSSGLRQETQYF
TRBV6-5	.	.	TRBJ1-1	TGTGCCAGCAGTTACTCCGCGGTGAACACTGAAGCTTTCTTT	CASSYSAVNTEAFF
TRBV9	.	.	TRBJ2-2	TGTGCCAGCAGCGTAGTTGGGAGGACCGGGGAGCTGTTTTTT	CASSVVGRTGELFF
TRBV6-6	.	TRBD1	TRBJ1-2	TGTGCCAGCAGTCCCTCCGGGACAGGGAATGGTGGCTACACCTTC	CASSPSGTGNGGYTF
TRBV19	.	TRBD1	TRBJ1-1	TGTGCCAGTAGCGACAGGGGGCGCTTCACTGAAGCTTTCTTT	CASSDRGRFTEAFF
TRBV6-4	.	.	TRBJ2-7	TGTGCCAGCAGTGACCCCCGAATACCGGGACACTTAAGCTCCTACGAGCAGTACTTC	CASSDPRIPGHLSSYEQYF
TRBV12-5	.	TRBD2	TRBJ2-3	TGTGCTAGTGGTTTGGTACAAAGGGTAGCGGGGTTCACAGATACGCAGTATTTT	CASGLVQRVAGFTDTQYF
TRBV7-6	.	TRBD2	TRBJ2-1	TGTGCCAGCAGCCTCGGGGGGGTAAATGAGCAGTTCTTC	CASSLGGVNEQFF
TRBV3-1/TRBV3-2	.	TRBD1	TRBJ2-2	TGTGCCAGCAGCCCACGGAGACAGGGAAGTTCCCCCGGGGAGCTGTTTTTT	CASSPRRQGSSPGELFF
TRBV7-2	once	TRBD1	TRBJ1-1	TGTGCCAGCAGCTTAGCAGGACAGGCGAACACTGAAGCTTTCTTT	CASSLAGQANTEAFF
TRBV19	.	TRBD2	TRBJ2-3	TGTGCCAGTAGCCAGACTAGCGGCACGCAGTATTTT	CASSQTSGTQYF
TRBV12-3/TRBV12-4	.	.	TRBJ1-1	TGTGCCAGCAGGCTGACAGGGAACACTGAAGCTTTCTTT	CASRLTGNTEAFF
TRBV5-1	few	.	TRBJ1-6	TGCGCCAGCAGCTCCCACAGGGATGGGGCCCTCCACTTT	CASSSHRDGALHF
TRBV19	few	TRBD2	TRBJ2-2	TGTGCCAGTAAGACTAGCGGGAGGGGGACCGGGGAGCTGTTTTTT	CASKTSGRGTGELFF
TRBV24-1	.	.	TRBJ2-2	TGTGCCACCAGTGATTCCCGAGGGGGCACCGGGGAGCTGTTTTTT	CATSDSRGGTGELFF
TRBV6-2/TRBV6-3	.	.	TRBJ2-7	TGTGCCAGCAGTCTAAATCGGGGAGTTATCGAGCAGTACTTC	CASSLNRGVIEQYF
TRBV11-3	.	TRBD2	TRBJ2-1	TGTGCCAGCACCAAGGGACTAGAATCCTTCAATGAGCAGTTCTTC	CASTKGLESFNEQFF
TRBV18	.	TRBD2	TRBJ2-1	TGTGCCAGCTCACCAAGCGGGAGCTCCTACAATGAGCAGTTCTTC	CASSPSGSSYNEQFF
TRBV6-2/TRBV6-3	.	TRBD1	TRBJ2-7	TGTGCCAGCAGTTACGGACAGGTGCTTAGCTACGAGCAGTACTTC	CASSYGQVLSYEQYF
TRBV25-1	.	TRBD2	TRBJ2-3	TGTGCCAGCAGTGAGGATCGGACTAGCGGGGCTAGCACAGATACGCAGTATTTT	CASSEDRTSGASTDTQYF
TRBV19	.	.	TRBJ1-1	TGTGCCAGTAGTGTAGGGGGGCTAACTGAAGCTTTCTTT	CASSVGGLTEAFF
TRBV2	.	.	TRBJ1-4	TGTGCCAGCAGTGAAAAGTATCGGGAGGGACTAATGAAAAAACTGTTTTTT	CASSEKYREGLMKKLFF
TRBV9	.	.	TRBJ1-3	TGTGCCAGCAGCGTCGGGGGTAACACCATATATTTT	CASSVGGNTIYF
TRBV6-2/TRBV6-3	.	.	TRBJ2-5	TGTGCCAGCAGCTCGGGGGGCGTAGAGACCCAGTACTTC	CASSSGGVETQYF
TRBV28	once	.	TRBJ2-7	TGTGCCAGCAGTTTTTCCGGGTCGTGGCAGTACTTC	CASSFSGSWQYF